Listed here is a single TCR beta chain. Its specificity is unknown. The template used for profiling TCR beta VDJ and CDR3 was genomic DNA. One entry per CDR3 protein, called by TCRdb with MiXCR from the reads. The sample lists about 98,000 distinct CDR3 sequences, around 62% seen once, with less than 75% in the top ten. This sample is part of a study of CD8+CD57+ T cells in acquired aplastic anemia. The study, taken as a whole, reports: Patients and controls turned out to have approximately 29 CD8+ CDR3 sequences in common.

For sequencing, patients were chosen who had shown expansion of CD8+CD57+ cells by flow cytometry. Severe acquired aplastic anemia was present in all patients. Blood samples were obtained from patients who had received no prior therapy. This CDR3 is built from 14 residues. The V and J ends lost 5 bases and 8 bases, in that order; junction bases with no gene match: 6. Looked up from germline, CDR1 is SGHTA and CDR2 is FQGNSA. The sequence was obtained from a human donor with aplastic anemia. Sequenced material: sorted CD4+, CD8+, or CD8+CD57+ T cells (not recorded which) from PBMCs. The V and J genes are TRBV7-2 and TRBJ1-3; 10 nucleotides line up with TRBD1. The CDR3 here is CASSEDRGVYTIYF. CDR3 DNA sequence: TGTGCCAGCAGCGAGGACAGGGGGGTATACACCATATATTTT.